These T cell receptor beta chains were read from a single sample in a study of cytomegalovirus exposure and HLA in healthy donors. TCRdb keeps only in-frame clones here, not all; method: immunoSEQ multiplex PCR. This table has roughly 190,000 clones, about 82% appearing once. Sequencing was performed on PBMCs. These receptors were taken from a woman younger than 30 in good health and CMV-seronegative. Each CDR3 is given with its conserved first and last residue. The order of the fields is D gene, clone size, J gene, V gene, CDR3 DNA, CDR3 protein. The D gene is left open where the match is weak. Clone sizes are given selectively: once, few, many, or a class where the clone is expanded.

TRBD1,-,TRBJ1-1,TRBV4-2,TGTGCCAGCAGCCAGGCGGGACAGGGACTTTTGAACACTGAAGCTTTCTTT,CASSQAGQGLLNTEAFF
TRBD1,-,TRBJ2-7,TRBV29-1,TGCAGCGTCCTGTACAGGGGTCTCAGCTCCTACGAGCAGTACTTC,CSVLYRGLSSYEQYF
-,-,TRBJ2-3,TRBV4-1,TGCGCCAGCAGTCCCAGTCTCAATACGCAGTATTTT,CASSPSLNTQYF
-,-,TRBJ2-7,TRBV19,TGTGCCAGTAGTCACGGCCCGGAGGGAACCTACGAGCAGTACTTC,CASSHGPEGTYEQYF
TRBD1,-,TRBJ2-7,TRBV11-2,TGTGCCAGCAGCTCCAGGGACAGGGGATACGAGCAGTACTTC,CASSSRDRGYEQYF
-,-,TRBJ1-6,TRBV19,TGTGCCAGTTCGGGACAAATGAACTCACCCCTCCACTTT,CASSGQMNSPLHF
-,-,TRBJ1-5,TRBV7-2,TGTGCCAGCAGCTTAACGGGGGACCAGCCCCAGCATTTT,CASSLTGDQPQHF
-,-,TRBJ2-1,TRBV29-1,TGCAGCGTCAGGGGGGAGATGGGCTCCTACAATGAGCAGTTCTTC,CSVRGEMGSYNEQFF
TRBD2,-,TRBJ2-7,TRBV19,TGTGCCAGCGTAGCGGGAGAGGGACCCTACGAGCAGTACTTC,CASVAGEGPYEQYF
-,-,TRBJ2-7,TRBV9,TGTGCCAGCAGCGTCGACGGGTCCAACTCCTACGAGCAGTACTTC,CASSVDGSNSYEQYF
-,-,TRBJ2-1,TRBV2,TGTGCCAGCACCCGAACCCCACCTACCTACAATGAGCAGTTCTTC,CASTRTPPTYNEQFF
-,few,TRBJ1-2,TRBV25-1,TGTGCCAGCACACAGGGCTCTGGCTACACCTTC,CASTQGSGYTF
-,-,TRBJ1-1,TRBV5-4,TGTGCCAGCAGCCTGCCTGGCCGTGAAGCTTTCTTT,CASSLPGREAFF
-,-,TRBJ2-5,TRBV5-1,TGCGCCAGCAGCCGGCAGGGAGAGACCCAGTACTTC,CASSRQGETQYF
-,-,TRBJ1-1,TRBV10-3,TGTGCCATCAGGAATGACAGTTTTTACACTGAAGCTTTCTTT,CAIRNDSFYTEAFF
-,-,TRBJ1-2,TRBV21-1,TGTGCCAGCAGCGCCCGGGGGGCAGGGGCACAATTCTATGGCTACACCTTC,CASSARGAGAQFYGYTF
-,-,TRBJ1-4,TRBV29-1,TGCAGCGTTGAATCTAGCGGGGCGCCTAATGAAAAACTGTTTTTT,CSVESSGAPNEKLFF
TRBD2,-,TRBJ2-7,TRBV7-9,TGTGCCAGCACTAGCGGGAGCTACGAGCAGTACTTC,CASTSGSYEQYF
-,-,TRBJ1-1,TRBV10-3,TGTGCCATCATGGGGGGTGAACCCATGAACACTGAAGCTTTCTTT,CAIMGGEPMNTEAFF
TRBD1,-,TRBJ1-1,TRBV5-4,TGTGCCAGCAGCTTGGCAGGGGGGAAGAACACTGAAGCTTTCTTT,CASSLAGGKNTEAFF
-,-,TRBJ2-7,TRBV6-1,TGTGCCAGCTTGTTGAGCTACGAGCAGTACTTC,CASLLSYEQYF
TRBD1,-,TRBJ2-7,TRBV15,TGTGCCACCAGCAGAGGGGGACAGGAGCGCAGTGGGCAGTACTTC,CATSRGGQERSGQYF
TRBD1,few,TRBJ1-5,TRBV19,TGTGCCAGTAGCTCTCCTCTCCAGGGGGCGCCGGGTCAGCCCCAGCATTTT,CASSSPLQGAPGQPQHF
-,-,TRBJ2-1,TRBV10-3,TGTGCCATCAGGCCTAATTACGCCAGGAGGGACAATGAGCAGTTCTTC,CAIRPNYARRDNEQFF
-,-,TRBJ1-2,TRBV18,TGTGCCAGCTCGCCGAAACCGTGGGACTCCCTAACCCCCAGTGGCGGCTACACCTTC,CASSPKPWDSLTPSGGYTF
TRBD1,-,TRBJ1-2,TRBV10-2,TGCGCCAGCAGGAGACAGGGGGCGCGGAATGGCTACACCTTC,CASRRQGARNGYTF
TRBD1,-,TRBJ1-1,TRBV19,TGTGCCAGTAGTTTCGGACAGGGGCCCCGAGAAGCTTTCTTT,CASSFGQGPREAFF
TRBD1,once,TRBJ1-6,TRBV7-3,TGTGCCAGCAGCTTAAATGGACAGGGTAATTCACCCCTCCACTTT,CASSLNGQGNSPLHF
-,few,TRBJ2-7,TRBV10-1,TGCGCCAGCAGTGATTTGATGGAGACGTACGAGCAGTACTTC,CASSDLMETYEQYF
-,few,TRBJ2-3,TRBV7-2,TGTGCCAGCAGCGGGAGTACTGCAGATACGCAGTATTTT,CASSGSTADTQYF
TRBD1,-,TRBJ1-2,TRBV14,TGTGCCAGCAGCCACGGGACAGGGGGTGACTATGGCTACACCTTC,CASSHGTGGDYGYTF
-,-,TRBJ2-5,TRBV14,TGTGCCAGCCGGGACTCTCCCCAAGAGACCCAGTACTTC,CASRDSPQETQYF
TRBD1,-,TRBJ1-6,TRBV7-3,TGTGCCAGCAGCCGGGACAGGGTATCACCCCTCCACTTT,CASSRDRVSPLHF
TRBD1,-,TRBJ1-5,TRBV5-4,TGTGCCAGCAGCAGGGACAGGGATCAGCCCCAGCATTTT,CASSRDRDQPQHF
-,-,TRBJ2-5,TRBV9,TGTGCCAGCAGCGTAGGAGACAACAGGGTGGAGACCCAGTACTTC,CASSVGDNRVETQYF
-,-,TRBJ1-5,TRBV6-6,TGTGCCAGCAGTTACTGGGGGGGTAATCAGCCCCAGCATTTT,CASSYWGGNQPQHF
-,-,TRBJ2-7,TRBV29-1,TGCAGCGTTTACTATCCCCATTCGGATTCCTACGAGCAGTACTTC,CSVYYPHSDSYEQYF
-,-,TRBJ1-2,TRBV7-2,TGTGCCAGCAGCTCCGTCGGGAACTATGGCTACACCTTC,CASSSVGNYGYTF
TRBD1,-,TRBJ2-1,TRBV5-1,TGCGCCAGCAGCTTGGGTGGGACAGGGACGTACAATGAGCAGTTCTTC,CASSLGGTGTYNEQFF
TRBD1,-,TRBJ1-1,TRBV7-2,TGTGCCAGCAGCTTCTCCCCGCCAGGGGGCGTAGGGTTGGGGATCGCTTTCTTT,CASSFSPPGGVGLGIAFF
-,-,TRBJ2-1,TRBV6-1,TGTGCCAGCAGTGAACGGGAAAACAATGAGCAGTTCTTC,CASSERENNEQFF
-,-,TRBJ2-1,TRBV27,TGTGCCAGCAGTTTTATTAGCTCCTACAATGAGCAGTTCTTC,CASSFISSYNEQFF
-,few,TRBJ1-2,TRBV2,TGTGCCAGCCAGGCAGGGAAATTACACTATGGCTACACCTTC,CASQAGKLHYGYTF
TRBD2,-,TRBJ2-7,TRBV4-1,TGCGCCAGCAGCCGACAGACTAGCGGGAGGGTCAGGTCCTACGAGCAGTACTTC,CASSRQTSGRVRSYEQYF